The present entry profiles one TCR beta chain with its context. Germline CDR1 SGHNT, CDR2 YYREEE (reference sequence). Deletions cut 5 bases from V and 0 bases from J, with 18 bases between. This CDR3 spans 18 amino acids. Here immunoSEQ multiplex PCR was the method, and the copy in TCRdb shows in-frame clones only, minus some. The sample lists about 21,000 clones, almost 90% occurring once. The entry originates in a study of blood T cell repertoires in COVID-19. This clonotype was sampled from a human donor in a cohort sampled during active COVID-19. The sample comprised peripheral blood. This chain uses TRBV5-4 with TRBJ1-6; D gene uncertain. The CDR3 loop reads CASSNAPQMSSYNSPLHF. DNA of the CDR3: TGTGCCAGCAGTAATGCCCCACAGATGAGCTCCTATAATTCACCCCTCCACTTT.